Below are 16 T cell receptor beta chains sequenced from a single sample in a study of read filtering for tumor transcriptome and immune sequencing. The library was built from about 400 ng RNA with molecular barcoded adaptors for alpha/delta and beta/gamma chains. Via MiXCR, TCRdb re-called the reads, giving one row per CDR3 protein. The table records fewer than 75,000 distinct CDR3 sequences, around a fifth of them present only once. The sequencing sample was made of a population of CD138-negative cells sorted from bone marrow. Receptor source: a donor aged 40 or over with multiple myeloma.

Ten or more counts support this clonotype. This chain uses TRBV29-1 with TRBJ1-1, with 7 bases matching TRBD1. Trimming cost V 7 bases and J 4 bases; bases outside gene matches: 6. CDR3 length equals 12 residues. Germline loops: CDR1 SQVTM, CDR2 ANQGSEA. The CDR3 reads CSARQGITEAFF. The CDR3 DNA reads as TGCAGCGCCAGACAGGGCATCACTGAAGCTTTCTTT.

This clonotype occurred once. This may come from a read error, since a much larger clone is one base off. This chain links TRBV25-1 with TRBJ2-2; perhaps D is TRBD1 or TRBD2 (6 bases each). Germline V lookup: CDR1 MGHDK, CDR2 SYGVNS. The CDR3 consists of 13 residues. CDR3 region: CASRQGPTGGLFF. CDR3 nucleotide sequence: TGTGCCAGCAGACAGGGTCCCACCGGGGGGCTGTTTTTT. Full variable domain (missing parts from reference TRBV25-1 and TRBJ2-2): EADIYQTPRYLVIGTGKKITLECSQTMGHDKMYWYQQDPGMELHLIHYSYGVNSTEKGDLSSESTVSRIRTEHFPLTLESARPSHTSQYLCASRQGPTGGLFFGEGSRLTVL.

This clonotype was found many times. The CDR3 DNA reads as TGTGCCAGCAGCCTGGCACAGGGCCGATCCTACGAGCAGTACTTC. Its translation is CASSLAQGRSYEQYF. This chain joins TRBV11-2 and TRBJ2-7, with a weak D call TRBD1 (6 bases). CDR3 length: 15 residues. Trimming left V 5 bases short and J 1 base short, with 15 bases between. From germline, CDR1 is SGHAT and CDR2 FQNNGV.

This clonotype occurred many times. The CDR3 region has the DNA TGTGCCAGCAGCGTAGGGCGGGGGCCGCATCAGCCCCAGCATTTT. This sequence encodes CASSVGRGPHQPQHF. The rearrangement uses TRBV9 and TRBJ1-5; TRBD1 might be the D (6 bases). The CDR3 length is 15 residues. Germline CDR1 is SGDLS and CDR2 is YYNGEE. Trimming stripped 0 bases from V and 5 bases from J, with 12 bases between.

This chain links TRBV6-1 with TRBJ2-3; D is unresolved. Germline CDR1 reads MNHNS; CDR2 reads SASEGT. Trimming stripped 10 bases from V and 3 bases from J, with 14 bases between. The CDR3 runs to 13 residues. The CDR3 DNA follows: TGTGCCACCGTGAATTCAGATACAGATACGCAGTATTTT. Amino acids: CATVNSDTDTQYF.

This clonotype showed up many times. Written as DNA, the CDR3 is TGTGCCAGCAGTACCTGGGTTAGCGCGGGGGGGGATGAGCAGTTCTTC. The encoded protein is CASSTWVSAGGDEQFF. V gene TRBV12-3 or TRBV12-4 combines with J gene TRBJ2-1, with 9 bases identical to TRBD2. Trimming removed 5 bases from V and 8 bases from J; junction bases left unmatched: 13. The CDR3 runs 16 residues.

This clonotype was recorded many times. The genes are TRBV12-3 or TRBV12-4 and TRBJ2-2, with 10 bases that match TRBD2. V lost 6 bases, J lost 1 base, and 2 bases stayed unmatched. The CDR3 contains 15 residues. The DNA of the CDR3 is TGTGCCAGCAGATCTAGCGGGAGGAACACCGGGGAGCTGTTTTTT. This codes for CASRSSGRNTGELFF.

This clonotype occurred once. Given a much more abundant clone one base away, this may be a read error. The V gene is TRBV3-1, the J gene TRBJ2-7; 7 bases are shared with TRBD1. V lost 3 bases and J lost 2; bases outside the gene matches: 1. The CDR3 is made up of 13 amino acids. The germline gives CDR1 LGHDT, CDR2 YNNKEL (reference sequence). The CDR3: CASSQDRTYEQYF. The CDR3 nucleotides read TGTGCCAGCAGCCAGGACAGGACCTACGAGCAGTACTTC.

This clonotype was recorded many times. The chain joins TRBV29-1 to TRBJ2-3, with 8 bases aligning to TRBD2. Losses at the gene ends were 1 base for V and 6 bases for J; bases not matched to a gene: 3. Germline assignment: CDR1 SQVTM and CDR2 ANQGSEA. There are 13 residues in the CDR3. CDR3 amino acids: CSVEGSGVDTQYF. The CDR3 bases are TGCAGCGTTGAAGGTAGCGGGGTGGATACGCAGTATTTT.

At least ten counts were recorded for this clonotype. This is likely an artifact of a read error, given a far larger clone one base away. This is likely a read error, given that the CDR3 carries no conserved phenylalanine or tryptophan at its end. The CDR3 loop is CASSRWDRGNEQFS. The CDR3 bases are TGTGCCAGCAGCCGCTGGGACAGGGGTAATGAGCAGTTCTCC. The rearrangement joins TRBV12-3 or TRBV12-4 to TRBJ2-1; 10 positions agree with TRBD1. The CDR3 covers 14 residues. Trimming took 6 bases from V and 7 from J; bases not matched to a gene: 6.

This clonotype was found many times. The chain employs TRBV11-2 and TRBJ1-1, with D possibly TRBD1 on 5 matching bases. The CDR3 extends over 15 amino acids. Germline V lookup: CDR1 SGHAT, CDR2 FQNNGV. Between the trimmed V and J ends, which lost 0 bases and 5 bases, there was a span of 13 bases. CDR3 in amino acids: CASSLERGGRTEAFF. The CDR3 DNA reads TGTGCCAGCAGCTTAGAAAGGGGAGGGCGAACTGAAGCTTTCTTT. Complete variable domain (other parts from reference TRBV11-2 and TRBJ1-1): EAGVAQSPRYKIIEKRQSVAFWCNPISGHATLYWYQQILGQGPKLLIQFQNNGVVDDSQLPKDRFSAERLKGVDSTLKIQPAKLEDSAVYLCASSLERGGRTEAFFGQGTRLTVV.

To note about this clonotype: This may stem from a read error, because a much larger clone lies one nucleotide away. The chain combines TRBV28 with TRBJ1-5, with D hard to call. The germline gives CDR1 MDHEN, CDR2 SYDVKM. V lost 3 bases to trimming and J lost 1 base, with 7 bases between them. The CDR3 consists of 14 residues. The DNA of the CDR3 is TGTGCCAGCAGTTTGGAGGAGAGCAATCAGCCCCAGCATTTT. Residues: CASSLEESNQPQHF.

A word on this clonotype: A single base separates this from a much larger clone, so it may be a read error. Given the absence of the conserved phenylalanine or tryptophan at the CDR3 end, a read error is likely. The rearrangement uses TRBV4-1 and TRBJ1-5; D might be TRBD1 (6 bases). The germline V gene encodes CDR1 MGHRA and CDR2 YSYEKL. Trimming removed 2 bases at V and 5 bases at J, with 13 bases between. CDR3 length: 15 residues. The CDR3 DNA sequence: TGCGCCAGCAGCCAACAGACAGGAGGGCATCAGCCCCAGCATTCT. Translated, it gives CASSQQTGGHQPQHS.

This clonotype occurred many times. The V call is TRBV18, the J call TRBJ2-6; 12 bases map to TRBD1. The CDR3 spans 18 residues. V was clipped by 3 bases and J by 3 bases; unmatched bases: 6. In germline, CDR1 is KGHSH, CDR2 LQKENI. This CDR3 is CASSPTGQGALGANVLTF. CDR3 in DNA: TGTGCCAGCTCACCGACGGGACAGGGGGCGCTTGGGGCCAACGTCCTGACTTTC.

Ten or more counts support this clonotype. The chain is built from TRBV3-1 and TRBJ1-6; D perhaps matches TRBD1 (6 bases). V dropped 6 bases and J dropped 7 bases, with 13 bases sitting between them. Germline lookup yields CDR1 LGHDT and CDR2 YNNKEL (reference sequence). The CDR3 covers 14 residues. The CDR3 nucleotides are TGTGCCAGCAGTTACGGGACACCCAATTCACCCCTCCACTTT. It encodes CASSYGTPNSPLHF.

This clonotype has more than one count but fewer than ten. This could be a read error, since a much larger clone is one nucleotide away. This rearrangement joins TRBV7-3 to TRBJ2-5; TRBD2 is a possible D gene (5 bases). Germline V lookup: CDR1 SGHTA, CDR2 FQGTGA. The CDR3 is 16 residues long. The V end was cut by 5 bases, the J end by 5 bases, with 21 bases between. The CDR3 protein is CASSLNPAEAGETQYF. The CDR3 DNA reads TGTGCCAGCAGCCTCAACCCAGCGGAGGCTGGGGAGACCCAGTACTTC.